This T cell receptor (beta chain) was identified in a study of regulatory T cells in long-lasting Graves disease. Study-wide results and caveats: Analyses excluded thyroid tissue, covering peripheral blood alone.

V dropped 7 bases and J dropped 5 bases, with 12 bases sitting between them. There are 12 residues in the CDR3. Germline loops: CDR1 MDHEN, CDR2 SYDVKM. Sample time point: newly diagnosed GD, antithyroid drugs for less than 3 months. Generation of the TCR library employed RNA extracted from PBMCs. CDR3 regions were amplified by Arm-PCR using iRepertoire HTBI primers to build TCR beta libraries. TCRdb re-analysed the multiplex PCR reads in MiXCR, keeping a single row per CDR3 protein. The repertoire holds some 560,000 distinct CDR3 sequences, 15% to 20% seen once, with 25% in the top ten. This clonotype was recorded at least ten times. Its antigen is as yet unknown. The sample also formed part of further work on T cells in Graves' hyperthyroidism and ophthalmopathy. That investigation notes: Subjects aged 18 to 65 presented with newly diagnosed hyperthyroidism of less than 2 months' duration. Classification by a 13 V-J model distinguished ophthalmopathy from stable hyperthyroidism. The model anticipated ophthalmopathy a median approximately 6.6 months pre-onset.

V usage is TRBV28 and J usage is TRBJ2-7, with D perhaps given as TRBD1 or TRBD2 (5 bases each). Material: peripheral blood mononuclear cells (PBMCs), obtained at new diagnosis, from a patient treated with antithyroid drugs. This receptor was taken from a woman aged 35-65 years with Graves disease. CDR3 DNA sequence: TGTGCCAGCACCGAGGGGTACGACGAGCAGTACTTC. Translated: CASTEGYDEQYF.